What follows are 27 T cell receptor beta chains derived from one specimen sequenced in a study of graft-versus-host responses after intestinal transplantation. Produced via immunoSEQ multiplex PCR; TCRdb's table is partial and in-frame only. The sample carries 9,400 or so clones, around a third recorded once. Sequenced here: alloreactive CD4+ T cells from a mixed lymphocyte reaction culture, sampled before intestinal transplant. As for subset: CFSE-low proliferating T cells sorted from approximately 6-day pre-transplant mixed lymphocyte reaction (GvH or HvG direction). The source of these receptors is a human patient who received an intestinal transplant.

The rearrangement links TRBV9 to TRBJ2-2; 10 positions match TRBD2. The CDR3 runs 16 residues. From germline, CDR1 is SGDLS and CDR2 YYNGEE. With 1 base clipped from V and 6 bases from J, the junction kept 6 bases outside the gene matches. CDR3 residues: CASSVTSSGSSGELFF. CDR3 sequence (DNA): TGTGCCAGCAGCGTAACTTCTAGCGGGAGTTCCGGGGAGCTGTTTTTT.

By sample share, this clone is medium-sized. The sample holds other DNA sequences that translate to the same CDR3. The V gene is TRBV19, the J gene TRBJ1-5; D unresolved. CDR1 is LNHDA, CDR2 SQIVND, per germline (reference sequence). V lost 2 bases, J lost 0 bases, and 5 bases lay in between. There are 14 residues in the CDR3. The CDR3 DNA sequence: TGTGCCAGTAGTATAACGGGTAGCAATCAGCCCCAGCATTTT. As protein: CASSITGSNQPQHF.

The table lists this clone with a few counts. The chain recombines TRBV6-5 with TRBJ2-5, with D possibly being TRBD2 (5 bases). This CDR3 comprises 13 residues. Germline CDR1 reads MNHEY; CDR2 reads SVGAGI. V lost 5 bases and J lost 7, with 14 bases in between. The CDR3 region is CASSPLGTTTQYF. The CDR3 DNA is TGTGCCAGCAGTCCACTAGGAACAACGACCCAGTACTTC.

The sample holds a few counts of this clone. The DNA of the CDR3 is TGTGCCAGCTCACCCCAGGTCTACACTGAAGCTTTCTTT. Translating gives CASSPQVYTEAFF. V usage is TRBV18 and J usage is TRBJ1-1; unclear D gene. The CDR3 is made up of 13 amino acids. Germline V lookup: CDR1 KGHSH, CDR2 LQKENI. Trimming took off 3 bases at V and 3 bases at J, with 8 bases between the two ends.

This clone appeared a few times. The CDR3 DNA sequence: TGTGCCAGCAGCGTGGGGACTAGCGGCTCCTACGAGCAGTACTTC. Translation gives CASSVGTSGSYEQYF. The chain employs TRBV9 and TRBJ2-7; 11 positions match TRBD2. With V trimmed by 2 bases and J by 0 bases, 1 base remained unmatched. The CDR3 covers 15 residues. CDR1 is SGDLS and CDR2 is YYNGEE in the germline V gene. Combining the CDR3 with reference TRBV9 and TRBJ2-7 gives the whole variable domain DSGVTQTPKHLITATGQRVTLRCSPRSGDLSVYWYQQSLDQGLQFLIQYYNGEERAKGNILERFSAQQFPDLHSELNLSSLELGDSALYFCASSVGTSGSYEQYFGPGTRLTVT.

The chain uses TRBV28 and TRBJ2-1, with 7 bases lining up with TRBD1. Germline V lookup: CDR1 MDHEN, CDR2 SYDVKM. After removal of 6 bases from V and 8 bases from J, the junction contained 4 bases not matched to a gene. The CDR3 has 12 amino acids. The CDR3 DNA reads as TGTGCCAGCAGGGACAGGCCCCATGAGCAGTTCTTC. Translation gives CASRDRPHEQFF. Supplemented by reference TRBV28 and TRBJ2-1, the full variable domain reads DVKVTQSSRYLVKRTGEKVFLECVQDMDHENMFWYRQDPGLGLRLIYFSYDVKMKEKGDIPEGYSVSREKKERFSLILESASTNQTSMYLCASRDRPHEQFFGPGTRLTVL.

This clone occurred a few times. The genes are TRBV9 and TRBJ2-3; 10 positions agree with TRBD2. V shed 0 bases and J 2 bases; nucleotides not matched to a gene: 9. The CDR3 loop spans 18 amino acids. The germline V gene has CDR1 SGDLS and CDR2 YYNGEE. Written as DNA, the CDR3 is TGTGCCAGCAGCGTAGCTACTAGCGGGACCTCTTTCACAGATACGCAGTATTTT. It yields the protein CASSVATSGTSFTDTQYF. The variable domain in full, with the rest retrieved from reference TRBV9 and TRBJ2-3, is DSGVTQTPKHLITATGQRVTLRCSPRSGDLSVYWYQQSLDQGLQFLIQYYNGEERAKGNILERFSAQQFPDLHSELNLSSLELGDSALYFCASSVATSGTSFTDTQYFGPGTRLTVL.

This chain links TRBV6-5 with TRBJ1-3, with D perhaps matching TRBD1 (6 bases). CDR1 and CDR2 (germline): MNHEY, SVGAGI. With 6 bases removed from V and 7 bases from J, the gap between germline ends came to 13 bases. The CDR3 contains 13 residues. The CDR3 DNA is TGTGCCAGCAGGGGGGCCGCCGGGAACACCATATATTTT. Translated: CASRGAAGNTIYF.

This clone was picked up a small number of times. V is TRBV2 and J is TRBJ2-7, with TRBD2 identical over 9 bases. The V and J ends lost 6 bases and 5 bases, in that order; junction bases with no gene match: 14. The CDR3 spans 16 residues. Germline CDR1 reads SNHLY; CDR2 reads FYNNEI. CDR3 residues: CASRLWGAGGSNEQYF. Written as DNA, the CDR3 is TGTGCCAGCAGGCTCTGGGGAGCGGGAGGTTCTAACGAGCAGTACTTC.

The CDR3 region is CASSGDRGRKYEQYF. In DNA form, the CDR3 reads TGTGCCAGCAGCGGTGACAGGGGGCGAAAATACGAGCAGTACTTC. This chain uses TRBV9 with TRBJ2-7, with 10 bases that match TRBD1. The CDR3 extends over 15 amino acids. Germline assignment: CDR1 SGDLS and CDR2 YYNGEE. With V trimmed by 3 bases and J by 4 bases, 7 bases remained unmatched.

The chain couples TRBV19 to TRBJ1-5; no clear D. The CDR3 loop spans 14 amino acids. V lost 3 bases, J lost 2 bases, and 8 bases lay in between. Germline loops: CDR1 LNHDA, CDR2 SQIVND (reference sequence). CDR3 nucleotide sequence: TGTGCCAGTAGTATGGTGCCGGGCAATCAGCCCCAGCATTTT. Residues: CASSMVPGNQPQHF. Using reference TRBV19 and TRBJ1-5 for the parts outside the CDR3, the full variable domain is DGGITQSPKYLFRKEGQNVTLSCEQNLNHDAMYWYRQDPGQGLRLIYYSQIVNDFQKGDIAEGYSVSREKKESFPLTVTSAQKNPTAFYLCASSMVPGNQPQHFGDGTRLSIL.

The V gene is TRBV30, the J gene TRBJ2-4, with D possibly TRBD1 on 6 matching bases. CDR1 is GTSNPN and CDR2 is SVGIG in the germline V gene (reference sequence). The V and J ends lost 1 base and 13 bases respectively, with 14 bases between them. The CDR3 has 12 amino acids. The CDR3 is CAWSAGQPPQYF. The CDR3 DNA reads TGTGCCTGGAGTGCCGGACAGCCACCCCAGTACTTC.

This clone is labeled as medium-sized. The chain couples TRBV5-1 to TRBJ1-1; D remains unclear. V was shortened by 7 bases and J by 5 bases, with 18 bases between the two germline ends. Germline V gives CDR1 SGHRS, CDR2 YFSETQ. The CDR3 spans 14 residues. CDR3 loop: CASSTQLTGTEAFF. The CDR3 coding sequence is TGCGCCAGCTCGACACAACTTACCGGTACTGAAGCTTTCTTT.

This clone was seen a few times. This rearrangement joins TRBV9 to TRBJ1-3; D possibly corresponds to TRBD1 (5 bases). The V gene's germline CDR1 is SGDLS and CDR2 YYNGEE. This CDR3 region has 15 residues. Deletions cut 4 bases from V and 3 bases from J, with 14 bases between. The CDR3 reads CASSSSGLFGNTIYF. As DNA, the CDR3 is TGTGCCAGCAGCTCTTCGGGACTATTTGGAAACACCATATATTTT.

The chain couples TRBV6-1 to TRBJ2-2; 8 bases agree with TRBD1. The CDR3 length is 13 residues. The V gene's germline CDR1 is MNHNS and CDR2 SASEGT. V lost 4 bases, J lost 5 bases, and 0 bases stayed unmatched. CDR3 loop: CASSGQGTGELFF. The CDR3 region has the DNA TGTGCCAGCAGTGGACAGGGGACCGGGGAGCTGTTTTTT.

The chain joins TRBV6-1 to TRBJ2-1; D gene unclear. Trimming shortened V by 4 bases and J by 8 bases, and 9 bases separated the two germline ends. Germline V lookup: CDR1 MNHNS, CDR2 SASEGT. The CDR3 is 12 residues long. As DNA, the CDR3 is TGTGCCAGCAGTGGGGCCCTCTATGAGCAGTTCTTC. Amino acid sequence: CASSGALYEQFF.

The chain employs TRBV19 and TRBJ1-4; D perhaps matches TRBD1 (5 bases). V dropped 8 bases and J dropped 8 bases, with 9 bases sitting between them. Looked up from germline, CDR1 is LNHDA and CDR2 is SQIVND (reference sequence). CDR3 length equals 11 residues. CDR3 region: CASAGVEKLFF. The DNA of the CDR3 is TGTGCCAGTGCGGGGGTGGAAAAACTGTTTTTT. The full variable domain, in which reference TRBV19 and TRBJ1-4 provide the parts outside the CDR3, is DGGITQSPKYLFRKEGQNVTLSCEQNLNHDAMYWYRQDPGQGLRLIYYSQIVNDFQKGDIAEGYSVSREKKESFPLTVTSAQKNPTAFYLCASAGVEKLFFGSGTQLSVL.

This clone is deemed medium-sized. The chain links TRBV18 to TRBJ2-7; 12 bases map to TRBD2. The CDR3 loop spans 15 amino acids. Germline V gives CDR1 KGHSH, CDR2 LQKENI. The ends lost 5 bases at V and 5 bases at J; junction bases unmatched: 7. In DNA form, the CDR3 reads TGTGCCAGCTCATGGCTAGCGGGGGGGCACAACGAGCAGTACTTC. It translates to CASSWLAGGHNEQYF.

This clone occurred a few times. V and J are TRBV7-6 and TRBJ2-3, with 10 positions matching TRBD2. This CDR3 comprises 15 residues. Germline V CDR1 and CDR2: SGHVS, FNYEAQ. The V and J ends lost 1 base and 6 bases, in that order; junction bases with no gene match: 4. The CDR3 coding sequence is TGTGCCAGCAGCTTAGGACTAGCGGGTAAGGATACGCAGTATTTT. It is translated as CASSLGLAGKDTQYF.

This clone is judged medium-sized. The gene calls are TRBV2 and TRBJ2-2; D call uncertain. The CDR3 sequence is 16 residues long. V lost 4 bases and J lost 0, with 12 bases in between. In germline, CDR1 is SNHLY, CDR2 FYNNEI. The chain's CDR3 is CASSVFLLSNTGELFF. The CDR3 region has the DNA TGTGCCAGCAGTGTATTCCTCCTTTCGAACACCGGGGAGCTGTTTTTT.

The CDR3 region is CARKGAYEQYF. In nucleotides, the CDR3 is TGTGCCAGAAAGGGGGCGTACGAGCAGTACTTC. The V gene is TRBV6-7, the J gene TRBJ2-7; 7 bases align to TRBD1. TRBV6-7 is an ORF; its function is uncertain. The J segment lost 4 bases and the V segment lost 9 bases, leaving 3 bases of the junction unmatched. The CDR3 has 11 residues.

The chain employs TRBV5-5 and TRBJ2-3; D possibly corresponds to TRBD1 (5 bases). The CDR3 is made up of 14 amino acids. The V and J ends lost 4 bases and 3 bases respectively, with 12 bases between them. Germline CDR1 and CDR2: SGHKS and YYEKEE (reference sequence). This chain's CDR3 is CASSTIGATDTQYF. CDR3 DNA: TGTGCCAGCAGCACCATTGGGGCGACAGATACGCAGTATTTT. Filled out from reference TRBV5-5 and TRBJ2-3, the complete variable domain reads DAGVTQSPTHLIKTRGQQVTLRCSPISGHKSVSWYQQVLGQGPQFIFQYYEKEERGRGNFPDRFSARQFPNYSSELNVNALLLGDSALYLCASSTIGATDTQYFGPGTRLTVL.

V and J are TRBV28 and TRBJ2-6; the D gene is possibly TRBD2 (6 bases). The ends were cut back, 10 bases at V and 0 bases at J, with 10 bases in the middle. This CDR3 is built from 14 residues. Germline V gene sequence: CDR1 MDHEN, CDR2 SYDVKM. Here the CDR3 DNA reads TGTGCCACCTGGAGGGACTCTGGGGCCAACGTCCTGACTTTC. Encoded protein: CATWRDSGANVLTF. Combining the CDR3 with reference TRBV28 and TRBJ2-6 gives the whole variable domain DVKVTQSSRYLVKRTGEKVFLECVQDMDHENMFWYRQDPGLGLRLIYFSYDVKMKEKGDIPEGYSVSREKKERFSLILESASTNQTSMYLCATWRDSGANVLTFGAGSRLTVL.

This chain joins TRBV7-3 and TRBJ2-1, with D perhaps matching TRBD2 (5 bases). This CDR3 contains 14 residues. The V gene lost 2 bases and the J gene lost 5 bases, with 10 bases spanning the gap. Germline lookup yields CDR1 SGHTA and CDR2 FQGTGA. The CDR3 DNA reads TGTGCCAGCAGCTTAGGTTATAGCGACAATGAGCAGTTCTTC. Its protein is CASSLGYSDNEQFF.

This CDR3 is CASRRGEGGGYGYTF. Here the CDR3 DNA reads TGTGCCAGCAGACGGGGGGAGGGCGGGGGCTATGGCTACACCTTC. The chain recombines TRBV6-5 with TRBJ1-2; possibly TRBD1 for D (5 bases). This CDR3 region has 15 residues. Germline loops: CDR1 MNHEY, CDR2 SVGAGI. Trimming left V 6 bases short and J 4 bases short, with 18 bases between.

The chain carries TRBV4-2 and TRBJ2-7; TRBD1 matches at 12 bases. Germline V CDR1 and CDR2: LGHNA, YNFKEQ. The CDR3 sequence is 16 residues long. V lost 5 bases to trimming and J lost 2 bases; unmatched junction nucleotides: 7. The CDR3 loop reads CASSARDRGLPYEQYF. The DNA for the CDR3 is TGTGCCAGCAGCGCCCGGGACAGGGGGCTTCCCTACGAGCAGTACTTC.

This clone appeared a few times. This chain connects TRBV5-6 to TRBJ1-5; 12 nucleotides match TRBD1. Trimming removed 4 bases from V and 3 bases from J; junction bases left unmatched: 5. Germline assignment: CDR1 SGHDT and CDR2 YYEEEE. The CDR3 is made up of 16 amino acids. CDR3 loop: CASSKGTGGFNQPQHF. The CDR3 DNA reads TGTGCCAGCAGCAAAGGGACAGGGGGCTTCAATCAGCCCCAGCATTTT.